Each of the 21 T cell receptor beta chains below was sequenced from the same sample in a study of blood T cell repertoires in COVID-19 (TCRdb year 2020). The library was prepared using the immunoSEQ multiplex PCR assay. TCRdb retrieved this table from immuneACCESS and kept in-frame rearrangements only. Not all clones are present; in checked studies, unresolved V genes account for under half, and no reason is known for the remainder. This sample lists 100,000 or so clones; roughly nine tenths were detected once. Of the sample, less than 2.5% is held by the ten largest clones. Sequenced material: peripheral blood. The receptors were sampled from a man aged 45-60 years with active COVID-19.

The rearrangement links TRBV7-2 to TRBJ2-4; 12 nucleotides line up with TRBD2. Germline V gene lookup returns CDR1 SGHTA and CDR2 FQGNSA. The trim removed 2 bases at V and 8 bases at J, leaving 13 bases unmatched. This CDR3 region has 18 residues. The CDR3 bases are TGTGCCAGCAGCTTACCCCCGGGACTAGCGGGTCTAGGGGACATTCAGTACTTC. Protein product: CASSLPPGLAGLGDIQYF.

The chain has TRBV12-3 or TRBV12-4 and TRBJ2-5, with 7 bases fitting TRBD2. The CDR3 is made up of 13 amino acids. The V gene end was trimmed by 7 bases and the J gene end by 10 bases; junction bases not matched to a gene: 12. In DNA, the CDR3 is TGTGCCAGCACCACAAACTGGGAGGGTGACCAGTACTTC. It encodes CASTTNWEGDQYF.

CDR3 DNA: TGTGCCAGCAACGTCAGGGTCGATCAGCCCCAGCATTTT. Translation: CASNVRVDQPQHF. The chain recombines TRBV7-6 with TRBJ1-5, with D possibly TRBD1 on 5 matching bases. This CDR3 comprises 13 residues. Germline V gives CDR1 SGHVS, CDR2 FNYEAQ. The V gene lost 7 bases and the J gene lost 5 bases, with 12 bases spanning the gap.

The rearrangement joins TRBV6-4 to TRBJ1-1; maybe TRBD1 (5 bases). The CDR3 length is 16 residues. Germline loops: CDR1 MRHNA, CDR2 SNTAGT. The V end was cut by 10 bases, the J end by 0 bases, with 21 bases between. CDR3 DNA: TGTGCCATCCGTGAGGGGATCCGGGGAATGAACACTGAAGCTTTCTTT. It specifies CAIREGIRGMNTEAFF.

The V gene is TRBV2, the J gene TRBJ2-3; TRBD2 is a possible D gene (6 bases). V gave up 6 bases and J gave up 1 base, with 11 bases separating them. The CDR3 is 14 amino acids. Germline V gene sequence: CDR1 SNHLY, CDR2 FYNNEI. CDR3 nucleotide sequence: TGTGCCAGCAGCGCGGGACTCCGCACAGATACGCAGTATTTT. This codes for CASSAGLRTDTQYF.

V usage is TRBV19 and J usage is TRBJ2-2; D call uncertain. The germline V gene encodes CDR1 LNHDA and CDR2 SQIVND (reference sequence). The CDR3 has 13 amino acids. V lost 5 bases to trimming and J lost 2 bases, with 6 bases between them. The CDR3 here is CASSAPNTGELFF. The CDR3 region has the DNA TGTGCCAGTAGTGCGCCCAACACCGGGGAGCTGTTTTTT.

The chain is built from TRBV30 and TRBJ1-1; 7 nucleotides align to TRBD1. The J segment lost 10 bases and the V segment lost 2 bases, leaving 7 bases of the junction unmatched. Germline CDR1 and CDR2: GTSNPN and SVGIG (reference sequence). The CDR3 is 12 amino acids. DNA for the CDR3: TGTGCCTGGAGTCAAGGAGGGACAGCAGCTTTCTTT. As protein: CAWSQGGTAAFF.

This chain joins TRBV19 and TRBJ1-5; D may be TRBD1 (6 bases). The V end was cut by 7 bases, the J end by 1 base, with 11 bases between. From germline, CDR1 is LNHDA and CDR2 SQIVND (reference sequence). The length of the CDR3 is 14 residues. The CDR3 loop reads CASKQGPSNQPQHF. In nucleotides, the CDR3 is TGTGCCAGTAAACAGGGTCCCAGCAATCAGCCCCAGCATTTT.

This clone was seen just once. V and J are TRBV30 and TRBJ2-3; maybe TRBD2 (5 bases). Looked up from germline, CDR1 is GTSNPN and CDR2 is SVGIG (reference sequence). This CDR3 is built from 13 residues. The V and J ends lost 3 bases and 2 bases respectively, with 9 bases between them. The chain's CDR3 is CAWSGGTTDTQYF. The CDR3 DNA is TGTGCCTGGAGCGGAGGTACCACAGATACGCAGTATTTT.

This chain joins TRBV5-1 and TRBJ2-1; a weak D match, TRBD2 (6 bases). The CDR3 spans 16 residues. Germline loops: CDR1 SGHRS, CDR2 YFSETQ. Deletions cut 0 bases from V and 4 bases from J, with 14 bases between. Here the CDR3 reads CASSLGGGVNYNEQFF. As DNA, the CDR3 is TGCGCCAGCAGCTTGGGGGGCGGGGTTAATTACAATGAGCAGTTCTTC.

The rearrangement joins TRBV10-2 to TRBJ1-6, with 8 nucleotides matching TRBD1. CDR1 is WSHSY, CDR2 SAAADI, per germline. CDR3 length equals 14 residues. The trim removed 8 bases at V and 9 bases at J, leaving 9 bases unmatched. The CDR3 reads CASLPGTGGSPLHF. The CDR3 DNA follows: TGCGCCAGCCTCCCCGGGACAGGAGGTTCACCCCTCCACTTT.

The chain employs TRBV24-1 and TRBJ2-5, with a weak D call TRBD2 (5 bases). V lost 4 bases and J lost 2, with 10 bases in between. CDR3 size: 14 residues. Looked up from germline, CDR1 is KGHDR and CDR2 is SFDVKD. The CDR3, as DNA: TGTGCCACCAGTGACCGGGGAATACAAGAGACCCAGTACTTC. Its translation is CATSDRGIQETQYF.

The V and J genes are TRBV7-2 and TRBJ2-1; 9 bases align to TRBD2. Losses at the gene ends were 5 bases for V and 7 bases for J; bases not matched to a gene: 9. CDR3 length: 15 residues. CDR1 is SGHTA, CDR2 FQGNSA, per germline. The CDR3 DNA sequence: TGTGCCAGCAGCCGTGATATAGCGGGAGATAATGAGCAGTTCTTC. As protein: CASSRDIAGDNEQFF.

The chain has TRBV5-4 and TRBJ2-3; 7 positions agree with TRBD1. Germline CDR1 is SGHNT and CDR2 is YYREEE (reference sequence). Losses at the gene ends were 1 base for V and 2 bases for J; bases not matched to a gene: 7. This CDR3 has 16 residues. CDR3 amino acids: CASSLLGGGPTDTQYF. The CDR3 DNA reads TGTGCCAGCAGCTTGTTAGGGGGCGGTCCCACAGATACGCAGTATTTT.

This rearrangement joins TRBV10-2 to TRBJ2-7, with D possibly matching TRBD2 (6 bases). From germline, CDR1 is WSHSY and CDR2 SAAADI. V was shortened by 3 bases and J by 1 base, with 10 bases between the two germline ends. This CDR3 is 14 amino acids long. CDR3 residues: CASSDRRESYEQYV. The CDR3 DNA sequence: TGCGCCAGCAGTGATAGGAGGGAATCCTACGAGCAGTACGTC.

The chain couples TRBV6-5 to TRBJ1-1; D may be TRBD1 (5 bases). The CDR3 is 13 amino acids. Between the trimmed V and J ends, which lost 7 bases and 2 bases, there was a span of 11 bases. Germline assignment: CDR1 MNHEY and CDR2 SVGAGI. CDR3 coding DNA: TGTGCCAGCAACCGACAGATAAACACTGAAGCTTTCTTT. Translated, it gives CASNRQINTEAFF.

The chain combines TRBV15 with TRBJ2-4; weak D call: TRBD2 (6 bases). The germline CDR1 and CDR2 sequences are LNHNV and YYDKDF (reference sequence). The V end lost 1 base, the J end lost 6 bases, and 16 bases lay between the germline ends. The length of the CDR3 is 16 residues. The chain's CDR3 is CATSRGGSGAVNIQYF. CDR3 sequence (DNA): TGTGCCACCAGCAGAGGGGGTAGCGGCGCGGTAAACATTCAGTACTTC.

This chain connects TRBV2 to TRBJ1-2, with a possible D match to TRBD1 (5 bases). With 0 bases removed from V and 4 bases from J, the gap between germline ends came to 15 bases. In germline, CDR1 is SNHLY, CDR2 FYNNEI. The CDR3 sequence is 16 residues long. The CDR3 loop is CASSEAGGRDGYGYTF. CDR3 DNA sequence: TGTGCCAGCAGTGAAGCGGGCGGCAGGGATGGCTATGGCTACACCTTC.

DNA for the CDR3: TGTGCTGAGGTAGAGATGAACACTGAAGCTTTCTTT. Translated: CAEVEMNTEAFF. The chain is built from TRBV9 and TRBJ1-1; no firm D call. CDR3 size: 12 residues. The germline CDR1 and CDR2 sequences are SGDLS and YYNGEE.

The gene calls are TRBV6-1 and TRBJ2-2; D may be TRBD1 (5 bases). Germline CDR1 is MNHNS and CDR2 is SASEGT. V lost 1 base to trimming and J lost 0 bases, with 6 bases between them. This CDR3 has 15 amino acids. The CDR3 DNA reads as TGTGCCAGCAGTGAAGAAGGGGCGAACACCGGGGAGCTGTTTTTT. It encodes CASSEEGANTGELFF.

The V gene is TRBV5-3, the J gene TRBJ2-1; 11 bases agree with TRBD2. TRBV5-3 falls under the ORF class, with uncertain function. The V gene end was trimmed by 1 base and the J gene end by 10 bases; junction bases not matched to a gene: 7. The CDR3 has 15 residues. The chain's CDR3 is CARSLMTSGESEQFF. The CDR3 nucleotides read TGTGCCAGAAGCTTGATGACTAGCGGGGAATCCGAGCAGTTCTTC.